This TCR beta chain was sequenced for a study of PD-1 blockade in mismatch repair-deficient tumors (TCRdb year 2017). Regarding the complete study: The trial enrolled about 90 consecutive patients with 12 mismatch repair-deficient cancer types between September 2013 and late 2016, all previously treated and progressing. Tumor-associated T cell clones in the peripheral blood of patients responding to PD-1 blockade were tracked using deep sequencing of TCR CDR3 regions.

Mismatch repair deficiency was established in every enrolled patient by polymerase chain reaction or immunohistochemistry. TCR sequencing was carried out for three patients who responded to pembrolizumab therapy. The phase II trial prospectively evaluated PD-1 blockade with pembrolizumab in advanced mismatch repair-deficient cancers, independent of tissue of origin. Peripheral blood T cell samples were serially collected before and at multiple times after PD-1 blockade was started. Blood sampling times were expressed in weeks after the first pembrolizumab dose. In the case of this clone: What antigen it recognizes has not been identified. The record has no base qualities; no much larger clone is one base away.

The protocol used for the library was the immunoSEQ multiplex PCR assay. In its TCRdb copy, this immuneACCESS table keeps in-frame sequences only and misses some clones. Where compared with another copy, unresolved V genes explain less than half of these, and the others have no known cause. Within this sample are more than 95,000 clones, with about 88% of them counted one time only. Jointly, the top ten make up roughly 13% of the sample. The research as a whole found: Clones residing in the tumor, which were often undetectable in blood before treatment, expanded quickly after pembrolizumab and then contracted, generally before radiologic responses.

Sequencing used peripheral blood, obtained 44 weeks after starting pembrolizumab. The TCR sequence derives from an adult with mismatch repair-deficient cancer.

The CDR3 here reads CASRSRAPYEQYF. Here is the DNA: TGTGCCAGCCGGTCAAGGGCCCCCTACGAGCAGTACTTC. Recombination linked TRBV27 to TRBJ2-7, with the D gene too uncertain to name. V is reduced by 8 bases and J by 2 bases, leaving a spacing of 13 bases between them. The germline V gene (reference sequence) supplies CDR1 MNHEY and CDR2 SMNVEV. The CDR3 goes from the cysteine to the phenylalanine over 13 residues. Only the CDR3 part of the read is kept: 39 bases, read in frame from the first base.